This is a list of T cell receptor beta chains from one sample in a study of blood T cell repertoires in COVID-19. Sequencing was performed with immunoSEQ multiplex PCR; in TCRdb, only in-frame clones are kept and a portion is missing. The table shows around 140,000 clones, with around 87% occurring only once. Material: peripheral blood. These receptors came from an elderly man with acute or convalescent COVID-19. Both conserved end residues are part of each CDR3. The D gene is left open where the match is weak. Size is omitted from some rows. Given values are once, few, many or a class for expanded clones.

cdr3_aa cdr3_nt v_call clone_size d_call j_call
CASSLVSLPNTEAFF TGCGCCAGCAGCTTGGTTAGCCTTCCGAACACTGAAGCTTTCTTT TRBV5-1 . . TRBJ1-1
CASSYGAYYEQYF TGTGCCAGCAGTTACGGGGCCTACTACGAGCAGTACTTC TRBV6-2/TRBV6-3 . . TRBJ2-7
CASSPEAWASGNTDTQYF TGTGCCAGCAGCCCCGAGGCGTGGGCTAGCGGAAACACAGATACGCAGTATTTT TRBV11-2 . TRBD2 TRBJ2-3
CASTAGGAGVGGSSNQPQHF TGTGCCAGTACCGCCGGCGGGGCGGGGGTTGGTGGTTCGAGCAATCAGCCCCAGCATTTT TRBV19 once . TRBJ1-5
CASSEVPGEGYTF TGTGCCAGCAGTGAAGTTCCCGGGGAAGGCTACACCTTC TRBV6-1 . . TRBJ1-2
CASSDSRPLGGEQYF TGTGCCAGCAGTGATAGCAGACCCCTCGGGGGCGAGCAGTACTTC TRBV6-1 . . TRBJ2-7
CASSLVTASTDTQYF TGCGCCAGCAGCTTGGTTACAGCTAGCACAGATACGCAGTATTTT TRBV5-1 . . TRBJ2-3
CSAKPRTGGNYYNEQFF TGCAGCGCCAAACCACGGACAGGGGGCAACTACTACAATGAGCAGTTCTTC TRBV29-1 . TRBD1 TRBJ2-1
CASRQDRGQGQPQHF TGTGCCAGTAGGCAAGACAGGGGGCAGGGTCAGCCCCAGCATTTT TRBV19 . TRBD1 TRBJ1-5
CASSGKYAGTF TGTGCCAGCAGTGGGAAATATGCGGGTACCTTC TRBV12-3/TRBV12-4 once . TRBJ1-2
CASSLASLVTEAFF TGTGCCAGCAGCTTGGCCAGTTTGGTTACTGAAGCTTTCTTT TRBV5-5 . . TRBJ1-1
CASSQAIGGYHEQYF TGTGCCAGCAGCCAAGCGATAGGGGGCTACCACGAGCAGTACTTC TRBV14 . TRBD1 TRBJ2-7
CASSGQGASYNEQFF TGTGCCAGCAGCGGACAGGGGGCCTCCTACAATGAGCAGTTCTTC TRBV9 . TRBD1 TRBJ2-1
CASSATPGQGINEQFF TGTGCCAGCAGTGCAACTCCGGGACAGGGCATCAATGAGCAGTTCTTC TRBV6-1 . TRBD1 TRBJ2-1
CATSLGGDSNQPQHF TGTGCCACCTCTCTTGGGGGGGATAGCAATCAGCCCCAGCATTTT TRBV24-1 . . TRBJ1-5
CASSWRHRGQETQYF TGCGCCAGCAGCTGGCGGCACAGGGGGCAAGAGACCCAGTACTTC TRBV5-1 . TRBD1 TRBJ2-5
CASSLSSPGGIGWAFF TGCGCCAGCAGCCTATCCTCCCCAGGGGGGATTGGGTGGGCTTTCTTT TRBV5-1 . TRBD1 TRBJ1-1
CASSFGLDTDTQYF TGTGCCAGCAGCTTTGGACTAGACACAGATACGCAGTATTTT TRBV7-2 . TRBD2 TRBJ2-3
CASSLQGPSNQPQHF TGTGCCAGCAGCCTGCAGGGGCCTAGCAATCAGCCCCAGCATTTT TRBV28 . . TRBJ1-5
CASSQDAFSPLHF TGTGCCAGCAGCCAAGATGCGTTTTCACCCCTCCACTTT TRBV4-2 once . TRBJ1-6
CAWTTPDSYNSPLHF TGTGCCTGGACGACACCGGACTCCTATAATTCACCCCTCCACTTT TRBV30 . . TRBJ1-6
CASRTGPNTEAFF TGTGCCTCCCGGACAGGGCCGAACACTGAAGCTTTCTTT TRBV19 . TRBD1 TRBJ1-1
CASSLASDSYDEQYF TGCGCCAGCAGCTTGGCCTCGGACAGCTACGACGAGCAGTACTTC TRBV5-1 . . TRBJ2-7
CASSLSSGTNEKLFF TGTGCCAGCAGTTTATCTTCAGGGACTAATGAAAAACTGTTTTTT TRBV28 . . TRBJ1-4
CASRPNPGGEAFF TGTGCCAGCAGACCAAATCCAGGGGGCGAAGCTTTCTTT TRBV2 . TRBD1 TRBJ1-1
CASSYSYLADYNEQFF TGTGCCAGCAGTTACTCGTACCTAGCGGACTACAATGAGCAGTTCTTC TRBV6-5 . TRBD2 TRBJ2-1
CAWSVTGSNQPQHF TGTGCCTGGAGCGTGACAGGGAGCAATCAGCCCCAGCATTTT TRBV30 . TRBD1 TRBJ1-5
CASSSSRSGRYTQYF TGTGCCAGCAGCTCCTCGAGGAGCGGGAGGTATACGCAGTATTTT TRBV21-1 . . TRBJ2-3
CASSGEPTEQFF TGTGCCAGCTCCGGTGAGCCAACTGAGCAGTTCTTC TRBV11-3 . . TRBJ2-1
CASSYKVGRADTDTQYF TGTGCCAGCAGTTATAAGGTGGGCAGGGCGGACACAGATACGCAGTATTTT TRBV6-2/TRBV6-3 . . TRBJ2-3
CASSFRPSTEKLFF TGTGCCAGCAGTTTCCGCCCCAGTACTGAAAAACTGTTTTTT TRBV28 once . TRBJ1-4